Below, one T cell receptor beta chain is given with its context. The antigen it binds to is not known. Germline is not matched at one junction end, which may reflect a read error. This sample was taken from a study of blood T cells in healthy people across ages (dated by TCRdb to the mid-2010s). Concerning the study at large: In model experiments, template switching captured roughly one uniquely barcoded TCR beta cDNA molecule for every two T cells. The study analyzed two additional independent replicas of 1 million unique cDNA reads from the same blood draw for two donors, one aged 18 to 29 and one aged 80 or older. Four age groups were formed from the donors: young (average approximately 15 years), middle-aged (approximately 42), aged (around 68) and long-lived (roughly 88). Donors of different ages were randomly distributed across sequencing lanes to avoid experimental bias. Age-related changes in TCR beta repertoire diversity were measured in the study by deep sequencing normalized with unique cDNA molecular identifiers.

The protocol used for the library was 5' RACE. Sequenced on an Illumina HiSeq 2500. A second PCR of roughly 7 to 11 cycles was performed with a sample-barcoded 5' primer and a J-beta primer mix. Each TCR beta cDNA molecule received a unique molecular identifier from a template-switch 5' adaptor carrying 12 random nucleotides. Each sample yielded at least 2.5 million CDR3-containing paired-end reads. All of the RNA was converted into first-strand cDNA using the Mint cDNA synthesis kit, with a TRBC-specific oligonucleotide serving as the primer. Following uracil-DNA glycosylase treatment, a first 18-cycle PCR with universal primers M1SS and BC2_uni_R was performed on all cDNA. The authors' analysis ran thus. For normalization, 1 million high-quality reads were randomly selected from each sample, with every read carrying a distinct molecular identifier. Instead of being binned into consensus sequences, reads that shared molecular identifiers were thrown out. MiTCR, set to a Q25 quality threshold and the strictest error-elimination algorithm, was used for CDR3 identification, clonotype clustering and error correction. A nonparametric unseen species model with Euler transformation was used to estimate lower-bound total TCR beta diversity. The public reads were run again by TCRdb, first through fastp at Q25 and then through MiXCR, and only productive beta chains were kept. Every CDR3 protein is listed once, alongside the most common genes and DNA of its rows. These V and J calls are TCRdb output, not the study's own analysis. The sample table shows approximately 940,000 distinct CDR3 sequences, and 40% to 60% are seen once. In total, the top ten clones hold around 15% of the sample.

General findings and caveats noted by the study authors: The percentage of naive T cells measured by flow cytometry correlated strongly with observed TCR beta diversity. Compared with the aged group, more naive CD4+ T cells, fewer expanded clones and increased TCR diversity were shown by the long-lived group, suggesting age selection. Because profiling used bulk unsorted PBMCs, naive and antigen-experienced compartments could not be compared conclusively. Estimates of total diversity from one million sequenced T cells were regarded as lower bounds and underestimates. As age increased, observed TCR beta diversity per million T cells dropped in a roughly linear way, and a significant reduction was already evident by age 40. The CMV infection status of donors was not known, potentially confounding age-related changes in expanded clonotypes.

The donors were a few dozen Caucasian individuals from Russia, aged 6 to 90 years, who were systemically healthy. Ten milliliters of peripheral blood were drawn from each donor into EDTA-treated Vacutainer tubes. Ficoll-Paque density-gradient centrifugation was used to isolate PBMCs, with at least 7 million per sample. Total RNA, at least 6 micrograms per sample, was extracted from PBMCs with Trizol reagent. Naive CD45RAhigh/CD27high T cell percentages were measured by flow cytometry on a PBMC aliquot from every donor. The specimen sequenced was blood. The TCR was taken from a young man in good health.

The CDR3 protein is CSVDPGQGSTF. In nucleotide form, the sequence is TGCAGCGTTGATCCGGGACAGGGCTCCACCTTC. Recombination joined TRBV29-1 with TRBJ1-2, with 9 central nucleotides matching TRBD1. The germline V gene gives CDR1 as SQVTM and CDR2 as ANQGSEA. From cysteine to phenylalanine, the CDR3 is 11 amino acids long. Left in the record is the CDR3 DNA by itself, 33 bases read in frame from the first base.